This T cell receptor beta chain comes out of a study of blood T cell repertoires in COVID-19. The overall study: COVID-19 samples collected from the United States, Italy and Spain covered acute and convalescent phases. T cells, B-cell-depleted T cells, or PBMCs provided the cDNA or gDNA that served as material.

Germline loops: CDR1 MNHEY, CDR2 SVGAGI. CDR3 length equals 13 residues. Germline trimming cut 7 bases from V and 4 bases from J; bases unmatched to any gene: 6. The authors' processing: Amplification with reference gene primers provided the estimates of nucleated cell counts. Method: immunoSEQ multiplex PCR; TCRdb's copy keeps in-frame clones and lacks some. The V and J calls and the clone size are those of that table, but D and trimming were determined from the DNA. The table shows 150,000 to 200,000 clones, with 80% to 90% occurring only once. J is TRBJ1-2 and V is TRBV6-5; TRBD1 aligns across 7 bases. The sequence was obtained from a woman between 65 and 79 years old who had recovered from COVID-19. Sequencing used peripheral blood. CDR3 DNA sequence: TGTGCCAGCATTGCCCCAGGGGGCTATGGCTACACCTTC. This translates into CASIAPGGYGYTF.